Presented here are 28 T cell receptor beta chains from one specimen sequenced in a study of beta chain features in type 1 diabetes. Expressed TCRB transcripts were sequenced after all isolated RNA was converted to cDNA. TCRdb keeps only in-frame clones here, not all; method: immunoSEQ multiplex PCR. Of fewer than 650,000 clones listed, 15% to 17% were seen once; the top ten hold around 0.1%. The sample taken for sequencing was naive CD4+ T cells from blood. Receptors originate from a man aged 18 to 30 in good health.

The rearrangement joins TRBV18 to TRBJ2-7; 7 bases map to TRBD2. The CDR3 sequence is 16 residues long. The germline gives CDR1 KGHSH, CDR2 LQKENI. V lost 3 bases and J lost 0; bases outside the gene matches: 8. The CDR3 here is CASSPMPGLNSYEQYF. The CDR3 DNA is TGTGCCAGCTCACCCATGCCGGGACTAAACTCCTACGAGCAGTACTTC.

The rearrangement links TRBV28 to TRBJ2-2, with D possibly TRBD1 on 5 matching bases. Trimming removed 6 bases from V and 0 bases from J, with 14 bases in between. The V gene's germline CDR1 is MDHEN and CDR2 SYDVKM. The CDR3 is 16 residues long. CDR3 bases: TGTGCCAGCAGAAGGTCCACAGGAACGAACACCGGGGAGCTGTTTTTT. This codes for CASRRSTGTNTGELFF.

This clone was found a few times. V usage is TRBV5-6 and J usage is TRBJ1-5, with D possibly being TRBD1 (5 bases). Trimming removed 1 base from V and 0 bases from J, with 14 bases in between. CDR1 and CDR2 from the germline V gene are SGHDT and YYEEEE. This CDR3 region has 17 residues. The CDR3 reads CASSLRLTDYSNQPQHF. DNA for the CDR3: TGTGCCAGCAGCTTGAGACTGACAGACTATAGCAATCAGCCCCAGCATTTT.

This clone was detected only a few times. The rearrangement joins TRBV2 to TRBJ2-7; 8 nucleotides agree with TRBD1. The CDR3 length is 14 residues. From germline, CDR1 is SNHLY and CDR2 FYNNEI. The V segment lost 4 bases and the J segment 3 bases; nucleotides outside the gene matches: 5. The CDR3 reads CASSARTGIYEQYF. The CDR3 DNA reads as TGTGCCAGCAGTGCGAGGACAGGGATCTACGAGCAGTACTTC.

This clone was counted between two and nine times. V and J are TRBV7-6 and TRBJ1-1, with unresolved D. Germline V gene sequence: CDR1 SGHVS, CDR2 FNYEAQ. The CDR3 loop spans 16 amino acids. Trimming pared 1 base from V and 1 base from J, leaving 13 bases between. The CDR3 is CASSLGRGSTNTEAFF. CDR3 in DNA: TGTGCCAGCAGCTTAGGCCGTGGCAGCACGAACACTGAAGCTTTCTTT. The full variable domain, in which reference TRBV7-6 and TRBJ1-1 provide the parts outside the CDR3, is GAGVSQSPRYKVTKRGQDVALRCDPISGHVSLYWYRQALGQGPEFLTYFNYEAQQDKSGLPNDRFSAERPEGSISTLTIQRTEQRDSAMYRCASSLGRGSTNTEAFFGQGTRLTVV.

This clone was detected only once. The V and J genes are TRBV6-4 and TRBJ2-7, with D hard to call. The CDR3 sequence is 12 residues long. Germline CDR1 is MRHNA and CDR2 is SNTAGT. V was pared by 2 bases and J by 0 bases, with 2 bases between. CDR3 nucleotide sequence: TGTGCCAGCAGTGACCCCTCCTACGAGCAGTACTTC. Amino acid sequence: CASSDPSYEQYF.

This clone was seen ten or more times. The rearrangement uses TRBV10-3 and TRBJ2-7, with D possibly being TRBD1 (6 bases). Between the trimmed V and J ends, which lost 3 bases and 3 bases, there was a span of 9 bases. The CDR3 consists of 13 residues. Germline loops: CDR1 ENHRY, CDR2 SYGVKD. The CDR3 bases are TGTGCCATCAGTGATGCCAGGGGCTACGAGCAGTACTTC. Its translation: CAISDARGYEQYF.

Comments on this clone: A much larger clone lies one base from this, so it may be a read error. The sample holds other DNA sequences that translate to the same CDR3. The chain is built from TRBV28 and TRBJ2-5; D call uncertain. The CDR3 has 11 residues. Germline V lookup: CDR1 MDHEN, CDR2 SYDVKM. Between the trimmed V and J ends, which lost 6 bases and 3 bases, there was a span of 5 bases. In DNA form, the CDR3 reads TGTGCCAGCAGCTTAGAAGAGACCCAGTACTTC. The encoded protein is CASSLEETQYF.

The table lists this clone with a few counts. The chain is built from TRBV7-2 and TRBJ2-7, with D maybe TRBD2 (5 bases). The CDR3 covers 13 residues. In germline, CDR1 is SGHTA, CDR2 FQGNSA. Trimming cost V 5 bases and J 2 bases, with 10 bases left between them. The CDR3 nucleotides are TGTGCCAGCAGCCCAAGCGGCGCCTACGAGCAGTACTTC. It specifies CASSPSGAYEQYF. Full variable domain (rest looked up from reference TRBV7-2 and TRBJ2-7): GAGVSQSPSNKVTEKGKDVELRCDPISGHTALYWYRQSLGQGLEFLIYFQGNSAPDKSGLPSDRFSAERTGGSVSTLTIQRTQQEDSAVYLCASSPSGAYEQYFGPGTRLTVT.

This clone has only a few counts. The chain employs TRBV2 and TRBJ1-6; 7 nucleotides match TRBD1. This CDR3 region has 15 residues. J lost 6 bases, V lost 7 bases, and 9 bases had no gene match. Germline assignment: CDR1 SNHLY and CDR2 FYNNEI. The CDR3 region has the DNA TGTGCCAGCATGATGTGGGACAGTGCTAATTCACCCCTCCACTTT. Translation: CASMMWDSANSPLHF.

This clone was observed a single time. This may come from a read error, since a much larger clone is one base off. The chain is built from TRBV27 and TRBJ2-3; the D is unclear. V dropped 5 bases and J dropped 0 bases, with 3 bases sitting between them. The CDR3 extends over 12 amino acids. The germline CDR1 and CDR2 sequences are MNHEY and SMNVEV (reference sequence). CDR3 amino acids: CASSVSTDTQYF. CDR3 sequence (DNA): TGTGCCAGCAGTGTTAGCACAGATACGCAGTATTTT.

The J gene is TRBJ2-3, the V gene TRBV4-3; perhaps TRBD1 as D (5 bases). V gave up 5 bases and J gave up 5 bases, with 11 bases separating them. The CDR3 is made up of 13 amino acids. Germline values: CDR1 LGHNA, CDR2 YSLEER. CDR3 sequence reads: CASSTRDGDTQYF. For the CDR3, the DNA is TGCGCCAGCAGCACCAGGGATGGAGATACGCAGTATTTT.

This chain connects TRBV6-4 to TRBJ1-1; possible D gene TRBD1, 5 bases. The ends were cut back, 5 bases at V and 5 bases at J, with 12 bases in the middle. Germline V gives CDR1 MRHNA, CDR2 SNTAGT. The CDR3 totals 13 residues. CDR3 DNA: TGTGCCAGCAGTTCCCTGGCAGGGACTGAAGCTTTCTTT. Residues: CASSSLAGTEAFF.

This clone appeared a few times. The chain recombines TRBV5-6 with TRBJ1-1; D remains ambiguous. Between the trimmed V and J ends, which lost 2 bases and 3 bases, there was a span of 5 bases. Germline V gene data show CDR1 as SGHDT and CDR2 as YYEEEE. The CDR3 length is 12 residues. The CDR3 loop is CASSFGDTEAFF. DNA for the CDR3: TGTGCCAGCAGCTTTGGGGACACTGAAGCTTTCTTT.

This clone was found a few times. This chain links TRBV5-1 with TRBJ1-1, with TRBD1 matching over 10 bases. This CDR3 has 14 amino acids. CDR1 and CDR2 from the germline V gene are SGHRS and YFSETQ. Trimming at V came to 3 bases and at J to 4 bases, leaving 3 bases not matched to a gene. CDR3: CASSSGQGVTEAFF. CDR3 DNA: TGCGCCAGCAGCTCCGGACAGGGGGTCACTGAAGCTTTCTTT.

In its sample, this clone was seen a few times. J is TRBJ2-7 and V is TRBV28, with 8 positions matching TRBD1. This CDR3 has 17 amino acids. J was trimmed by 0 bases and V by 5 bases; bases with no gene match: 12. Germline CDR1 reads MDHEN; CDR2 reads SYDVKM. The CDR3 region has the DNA TGTGCCAGCAGTCCCTTCTGGGACAGGAGGAGCTCCTACGAGCAGTACTTC. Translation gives CASSPFWDRRSSYEQYF.

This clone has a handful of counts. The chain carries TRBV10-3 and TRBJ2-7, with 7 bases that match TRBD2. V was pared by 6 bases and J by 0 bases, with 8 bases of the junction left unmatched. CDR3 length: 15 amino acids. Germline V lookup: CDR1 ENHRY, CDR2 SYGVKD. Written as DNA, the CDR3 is TGTGCCATCAGCCTGACTAGCCAGGTCTCCTACGAGCAGTACTTC. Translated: CAISLTSQVSYEQYF.

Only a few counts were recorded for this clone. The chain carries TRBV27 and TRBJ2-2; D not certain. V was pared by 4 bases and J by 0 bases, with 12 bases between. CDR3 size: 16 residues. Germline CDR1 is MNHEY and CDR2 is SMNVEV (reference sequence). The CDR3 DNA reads TGTGCCAGCAGTTCAATTTCCTGGACGAACACCGGGGAGCTGTTTTTT. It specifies CASSSISWTNTGELFF.

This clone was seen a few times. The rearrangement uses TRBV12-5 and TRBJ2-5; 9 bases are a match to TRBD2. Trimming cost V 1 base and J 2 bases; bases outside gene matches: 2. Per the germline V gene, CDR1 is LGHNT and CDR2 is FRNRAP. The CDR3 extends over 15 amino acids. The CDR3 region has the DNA TGTGCTAGTGGTTTGGGACTAGCGGTTCAAGAGACCCAGTACTTC. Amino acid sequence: CASGLGLAVQETQYF.

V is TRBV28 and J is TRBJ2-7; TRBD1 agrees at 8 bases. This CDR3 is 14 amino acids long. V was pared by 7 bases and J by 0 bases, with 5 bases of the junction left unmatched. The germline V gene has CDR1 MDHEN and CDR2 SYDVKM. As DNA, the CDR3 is TGTGCCAGCACTCCGGGACAGGTCTCCTACGAGCAGTACTTC. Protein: CASTPGQVSYEQYF. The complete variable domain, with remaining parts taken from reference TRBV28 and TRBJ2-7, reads DVKVTQSSRYLVKRTGEKVFLECVQDMDHENMFWYRQDPGLGLRLIYFSYDVKMKEKGDIPEGYSVSREKKERFSLILESASTNQTSMYLCASTPGQVSYEQYFGPGTRLTVT.

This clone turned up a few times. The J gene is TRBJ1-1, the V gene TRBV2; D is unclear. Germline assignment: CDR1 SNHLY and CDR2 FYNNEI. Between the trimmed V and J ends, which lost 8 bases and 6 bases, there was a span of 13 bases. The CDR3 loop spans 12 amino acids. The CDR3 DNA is TGTGCCAGCGTCATTCGGAAGTCTGAAGCTTTCTTT. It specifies CASVIRKSEAFF.

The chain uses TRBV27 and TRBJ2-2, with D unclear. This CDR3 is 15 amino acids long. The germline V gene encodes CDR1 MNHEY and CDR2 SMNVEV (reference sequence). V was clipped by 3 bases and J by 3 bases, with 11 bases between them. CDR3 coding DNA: TGTGCCAGCAGTTTCAGGACGGTCGACACCGGGGAGCTGTTTTTT. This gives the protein CASSFRTVDTGELFF.

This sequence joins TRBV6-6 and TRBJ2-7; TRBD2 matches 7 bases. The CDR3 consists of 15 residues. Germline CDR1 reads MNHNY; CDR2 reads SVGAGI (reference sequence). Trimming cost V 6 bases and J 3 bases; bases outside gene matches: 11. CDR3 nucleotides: TGTGCCAGCAGCCATACGGGGGGTGGAAACTACGAGCAGTACTTC. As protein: CASSHTGGGNYEQYF.

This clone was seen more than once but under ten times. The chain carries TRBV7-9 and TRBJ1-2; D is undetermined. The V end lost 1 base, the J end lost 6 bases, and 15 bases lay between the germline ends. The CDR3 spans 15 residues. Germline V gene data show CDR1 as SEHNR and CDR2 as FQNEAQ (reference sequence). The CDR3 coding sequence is TGTGCCAGCAGCTTAGTTTTTACGGCAGTACATGGCTACACCTTC. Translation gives CASSLVFTAVHGYTF.

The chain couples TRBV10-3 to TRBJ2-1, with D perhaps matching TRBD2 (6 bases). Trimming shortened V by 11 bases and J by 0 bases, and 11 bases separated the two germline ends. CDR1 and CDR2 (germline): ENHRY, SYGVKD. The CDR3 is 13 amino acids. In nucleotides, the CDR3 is TGTGCCTCAATAGCGGACTCCTACAATGAGCAGTTCTTC. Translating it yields CASIADSYNEQFF.

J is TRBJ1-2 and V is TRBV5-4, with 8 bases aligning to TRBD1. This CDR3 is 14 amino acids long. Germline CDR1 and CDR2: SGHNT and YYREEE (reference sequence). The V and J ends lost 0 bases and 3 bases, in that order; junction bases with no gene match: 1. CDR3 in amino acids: CASSLATGDYGYTF. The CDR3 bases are TGTGCCAGCAGCTTGGCGACAGGGGACTATGGCTACACCTTC.

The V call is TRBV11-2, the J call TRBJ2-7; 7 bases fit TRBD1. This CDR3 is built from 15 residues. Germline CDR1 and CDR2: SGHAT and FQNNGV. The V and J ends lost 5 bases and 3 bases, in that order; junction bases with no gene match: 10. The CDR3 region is CASSQQTGNGYEQYF. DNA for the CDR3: TGTGCCAGCAGCCAGCAGACAGGGAACGGCTACGAGCAGTACTTC.

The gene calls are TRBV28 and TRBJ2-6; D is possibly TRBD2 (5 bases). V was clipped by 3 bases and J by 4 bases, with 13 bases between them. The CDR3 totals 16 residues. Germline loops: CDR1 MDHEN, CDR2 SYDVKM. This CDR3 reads CASSFAGLLGANVLTF. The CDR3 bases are TGTGCCAGCAGTTTTGCAGGACTGTTGGGGGCCAACGTCCTGACTTTC.